This passage covers 10 T cell receptor beta chains from one sample sequenced in a study of early T cells in non-severe SARS-CoV-2 infection. A single record per CDR3 protein comes from TCRdb applying MiXCR to the 5' RACE reads. Counted here are around 57,000 distinct CDR3 sequences, 10% to 12% occurring once; the ten biggest clones make up 1.5% to 2%. The sample taken for sequencing was whole blood. The origin of the receptors is an adult who was a healthcare worker with PCR-confirmed SARS-CoV-2 infection or an uninfected control (not recorded which).

The table lists this clonotype with many counts. This chain connects TRBV10-3 to TRBJ2-7; weak D call: TRBD1 (6 bases). The CDR3 consists of 15 residues. Germline V gene lookup returns CDR1 ENHRY and CDR2 SYGVKD. The V end was cut by 6 bases, the J end by 6 bases, with 21 bases between. Here the CDR3 DNA reads TGTGCCATCAGCCATACAGGGACGGTAGGGCGCGAGCAGTACTTC. This encodes CAISHTGTVGREQYF.

This clonotype was observed at least ten times. This sequence joins TRBV6-2 or TRBV6-3 and TRBJ1-2; the D gene is possibly TRBD1 (5 bases). Looked up from germline, CDR1 is MNHEY and CDR2 is SVGEGT. The CDR3 sequence is 15 residues long. V lost 0 bases and J 10 bases, leaving 18 bases between the germline ends. The CDR3: CASSYSRSLTGPYTF. CDR3 coding DNA: TGTGCCAGCAGTTACTCGCGATCCCTTACAGGACCCTACACCTTC.

This clonotype has ten or more counts. The V gene is TRBV20-1, the J gene TRBJ2-7; 7 bases are a match to TRBD1. Trimming removed 4 bases from V and 9 bases from J; junction bases left unmatched: 6. Germline loops: CDR1 DFQATT, CDR2 SNEGSKA (reference sequence). This CDR3 comprises 11 residues. CDR3 bases: TGCAGTGCTACAACAGGGGCTGTGCAGTACTTC. It encodes CSATTGAVQYF.

This clonotype came up many times. This chain uses TRBV11-1 with TRBJ2-7, with 9 bases matching TRBD2. Germline CDR1 and CDR2: SGHAT and FQDESV (reference sequence). This CDR3 is 12 amino acids long. Losses at the gene ends were 10 bases for V and 2 bases for J; bases not matched to a gene: 3. As DNA, the CDR3 is TGTGCCACTAGCGGGGAGGCCTACGAGCAGTACTTC. Translating gives CATSGEAYEQYF.

The table lists this clonotype with a few counts. The chain uses TRBV11-2 and TRBJ2-7, with 7 bases fitting TRBD1. Germline CDR1 is SGHAT and CDR2 is FQNNGV. The ends lost 11 bases at V and 7 bases at J; junction bases unmatched: 8. This CDR3 has 11 residues. CDR3 DNA sequence: TGTGCCGTACACACAGGGGTGGAGCAGTACTTC. Residues: CAVHTGVEQYF.

The V call is TRBV20-1, the J call TRBJ2-7, with 11 bases aligning to TRBD2. The CDR3 extends over 13 amino acids. CDR1 is DFQATT and CDR2 is SNEGSKA in the germline V gene (reference sequence). Unmatched junction bases numbered 4, after V lost 7 bases and J lost 2 bases. CDR3: CSVSSGGPYEQYF. In nucleotides, the CDR3 is TGCAGTGTTTCTAGCGGGGGGCCCTACGAGCAGTACTTC.

This clonotype was counted ten times or more. The rearrangement uses TRBV27 and TRBJ1-4; a possible D gene is TRBD1 (6 bases). This CDR3 contains 14 residues. V was trimmed by 5 bases and J by 7 bases, leaving 14 bases between them. Germline CDR1 and CDR2: MNHEY and SMNVEV (reference sequence). The CDR3 nucleotides are TGTGCCAGCAGTGAACAGGGAAGGGGTGAAAAACTGTTTTTT. This codes for CASSEQGRGEKLFF.

V gene TRBV20-1 combines with J gene TRBJ2-5; D is unresolved. CDR1 is DFQATT and CDR2 is SNEGSKA in the germline V gene (reference sequence). The CDR3 spans 11 residues. The V and J ends lost 7 bases and 5 bases respectively, with 11 bases between them. The CDR3 sequence: CSVEAGETQYF. Here the CDR3 DNA reads TGCAGTGTTGAGGCTGGGGAGACCCAGTACTTC.

This clonotype has more than one count but fewer than ten. The genes are TRBV9 and TRBJ2-1, with D hard to call. The CDR3 is made up of 15 amino acids. Trimming stripped 0 bases from V and 7 bases from J, with 14 bases between. CDR1 is SGDLS, CDR2 YYNGEE, per germline. The CDR3 is CASSVAVSLVNEQFF. CDR3 nucleotide sequence: TGTGCCAGCAGCGTAGCCGTCAGTCTTGTTAATGAGCAGTTCTTC.

The table lists this clonotype with many counts. This chain joins TRBV29-1 and TRBJ2-7; 7 positions agree with TRBD1. CDR1 SQVTM and CDR2 ANQGSEA come from the germline V gene. The CDR3 is 12 amino acids. Losses at the gene ends were 8 bases for V and 0 bases for J; bases not matched to a gene: 4. CDR3 bases: TGCAGCTTCCGGGACAGCTCCTACGAGCAGTACTTC. Its translation: CSFRDSSYEQYF.